The 9 T cell receptor beta chains below were found in one sample sequenced in a study of blood T cell repertoires in COVID-19. Data came from immunoSEQ multiplex PCR; TCRdb stores just in-frame clones and leaves some out. The table includes 200,000 to 250,000 clones, 87% detected once. Sequenced sample: PBMCs or T cells enriched from blood (not recorded which). These receptors all come from a woman in her 30s with acute COVID-19.

Of note for this clone: Other DNA sequences in this specimen translate into the identical CDR3. This sequence joins TRBV5-1 and TRBJ1-5; 7 bases are a match to TRBD1. The CDR3 extends over 15 amino acids. Germline lookup yields CDR1 SGHRS and CDR2 YFSETQ. The J segment lost 1 base and the V segment lost 4 bases, leaving 5 bases of the junction unmatched. CDR3 bases: TGCGCCAGCAGCGCAACAGGGGACAGCAATCAGCCCCAGCATTTT. Its protein is CASSATGDSNQPQHF.

The chain couples TRBV5-6 to TRBJ2-3; 8 bases are a match to TRBD2. The CDR3 covers 15 residues. Per germline, CDR1 SGHDT and CDR2 YYEEEE. The V gene end was trimmed by 1 base and the J gene end by 1 base; junction bases not matched to a gene: 2. The CDR3 DNA reads as TGTGCCAGCAGCTTGCGGGGGGGCGGCACAGATACGCAGTATTTT. This sequence encodes CASSLRGGGTDTQYF.

The V and J genes are TRBV4-1 and TRBJ1-2; the D is unclear. CDR1 and CDR2 from the germline V gene are MGHRA and YSYEKL. The CDR3 has 14 residues. V was shortened by 1 base and J by 8 bases, with 14 bases between the two germline ends. CDR3 nucleotide sequence: TGCGCCAGCAGCCAAGGGTCGGGGTCAGGCGGCTACACCTTC. Amino acid sequence: CASSQGSGSGGYTF.

V and J are TRBV6-2 or TRBV6-3 and TRBJ2-7, with 7 nucleotides matching TRBD2. The CDR3 loop spans 16 amino acids. CDR1 MNHEY and CDR2 SVGEGT come from the germline V gene. Unmatched junction bases numbered 7, after V lost 0 bases and J lost 2 bases. CDR3 sequence: CASSYSRSGAAYEQYF. The CDR3 coding sequence is TGTGCCAGCAGTTACTCCCGAAGCGGGGCCGCCTACGAGCAGTACTTC.

The CDR3 bases are TGTGCCAGTAGTATCGGGACTAGCGGGGGGGCCTACGAGCAGTACTTC. Protein product: CASSIGTSGGAYEQYF. The chain carries TRBV19 and TRBJ2-7; 16 positions match TRBD2. This CDR3 spans 16 amino acids. The germline V gene has CDR1 LNHDA and CDR2 SQIVND (reference sequence). The trim removed 3 bases at V and 2 bases at J, leaving 1 base unmatched. The complete variable domain, with remaining parts taken from reference TRBV19 and TRBJ2-7, reads DGGITQSPKYLFRKEGQNVTLSCEQNLNHDAMYWYRQDPGQGLRLIYYSQIVNDFQKGDIAEGYSVSREKKESFPLTVTSAQKNPTAFYLCASSIGTSGGAYEQYFGPGTRLTVT.

This rearrangement joins TRBV28 to TRBJ2-3; 8 nucleotides match TRBD2. Germline V lookup: CDR1 MDHEN, CDR2 SYDVKM. This CDR3 comprises 14 residues. V gave up 4 bases and J gave up 7 bases; unmatched junction bases: 7. The CDR3 is CASSSSGTRHTQYF. CDR3 DNA sequence: TGTGCCAGCAGTTCCTCAGGGACTAGACATACGCAGTATTTT.

The chain has TRBV5-6 and TRBJ2-1; 8 bases map to TRBD1. CDR3 size: 14 residues. Germline lookup yields CDR1 SGHDT and CDR2 YYEEEE. The ends lost 4 bases at V and 4 bases at J; junction bases unmatched: 4. The CDR3 DNA follows: TGTGCCAGCAGCACGGGACAGGAATACAATGAGCAGTTCTTC. It is translated as CASSTGQEYNEQFF.

In DNA form, the CDR3 reads TGTGCCAGCAGCCCGGGTGACCCCAATCAGCCCCAGCATTTT. Its translation is CASSPGDPNQPQHF. The chain is built from TRBV9 and TRBJ1-5; D not certain. The CDR3 consists of 14 residues. The V gene lost 4 bases and the J gene lost 3 bases, with 11 bases spanning the gap. CDR1 is SGDLS and CDR2 is YYNGEE in the germline V gene. Full variable domain (missing parts from reference TRBV9 and TRBJ1-5): DSGVTQTPKHLITATGQRVTLRCSPRSGDLSVYWYQQSLDQGLQFLIQYYNGEERAKGNILERFSAQQFPDLHSELNLSSLELGDSALYFCASSPGDPNQPQHFGDGTRLSIL.

V is TRBV18 and J is TRBJ2-3, with TRBD2 matching over 10 bases. Unmatched junction bases numbered 10, after V lost 3 bases and J lost 4 bases. Germline values: CDR1 KGHSH, CDR2 LQKENI. The CDR3 runs 17 residues. CDR3 region: CASSPLPSGSRADTQYF. The CDR3 coding sequence is TGTGCCAGCTCACCCTTACCTAGCGGGAGTAGGGCAGATACGCAGTATTTT.